A selection of T cell receptor beta chains follows, all from one sample in a study of shared clonotypes between healthy human individuals. The repertoire was sequenced with immunoSEQ multiplex PCR; TCRdb's copy has only in-frame clones and lacks some. The table lists hundreds of thousands of clones, roughly four fifths of them singletons. The sequencing sample was made of PBMCs. These receptors came from a woman aged 40 to 50 in good health. Some clones in this sample may be carry-over from other donors' samples. Each CDR3 is given with its conserved first and last residue. The order of the fields is clone size, CDR3 length, J gene, D gene, V gene, CDR3 protein, CDR3 DNA. D genes are given only for firm matches. Clone size appears in some rows only: once, few, many, or a class for an expanded clone.

>.|15|TRBJ2-4|TRBD1|TRBV7-9
CASSSPGTAQNIQYF
TGTGCCAGCAGCTCGCCCGGGACAGCGCAAAACATTCAGTACTTC
>few|12|TRBJ2-2|.|TRBV29-1
CSVEENTGELFF
TGCAGCGTTGAGGAGAACACCGGGGAGCTGTTTTTT
>.|15|TRBJ2-7|.|TRBV16
CASSNRLGSSYEQYF
TGTGCCAGCAGCAACCGACTGGGGAGCTCCTACGAGCAGTACTTC
>.|15|TRBJ1-2|TRBD1|TRBV6-1
CASSDTGQGLRGYTF
TGTGCCAGCAGTGATACGGGACAGGGTTTAAGAGGCTACACCTTC
>.|13|TRBJ2-7|.|TRBV2
CASSEAPYYEQYF
TGTGCCAGCAGTGAAGCCCCGTACTACGAGCAGTACTTC
>many|13|TRBJ2-7|.|TRBV5-8
CASSFRPGYEQYF
TGTGCCAGCAGCTTCCGTCCGGGGTACGAGCAGTACTTC
>.|16|TRBJ2-3|TRBD2|TRBV29-1
CSVEGGLAAGTDTQYF
TGCAGCGTTGAGGGGGGACTAGCGGCCGGCACAGATACGCAGTATTTT
>few|16|TRBJ1-1|.|TRBV5-1
CASSLGDRNLNTEAFF
TGCGCCAGCAGCTTGGGGGACCGAAACCTGAACACTGAAGCTTTCTTT
>.|14|TRBJ1-1|.|TRBV11-1
CASSLSEMNTEAFF
TGTGCCAGCAGTCTATCTGAAATGAACACTGAAGCTTTCTTT
>.|14|TRBJ2-2|.|TRBV30
CASLTTANTGELFF
TGTGCCTCCCTCACTACAGCGAACACCGGGGAGCTGTTTTTT
>.|15|TRBJ1-4|.|TRBV5-1
CASTLMGTTNEKLFF
TGCGCCAGCACTTTGATGGGTACAACTAATGAAAAACTGTTTTTT
>.|13|TRBJ2-7|TRBD1|TRBV7-6
CASSTRTGREQYF
TGTGCCAGCAGCACTAGGACAGGGAGGGAGCAGTACTTC
>.|13|TRBJ2-5|.|TRBV27
CASSPPDQETQYF
TGTGCCAGCAGTCCACCCGACCAAGAGACCCAGTACTTC
>many|16|TRBJ2-2|TRBD1|TRBV18
CASSPYGTENTGELFF
TGTGCCAGCTCACCATACGGGACAGAGAACACCGGGGAGCTGTTTTTT
>.|15|TRBJ2-2|.|TRBV6-5
CASSRPGQNTGELFF
TGTGCCAGCAGTCGGCCGGGACAAAACACCGGGGAGCTGTTTTTT
>.|13|TRBJ2-2|.|TRBV6-5
CASRDRNTGELFF
TGTGCCAGCAGGGACAGGAACACCGGGGAGCTGTTTTTT
>.|15|TRBJ2-1|TRBD2|TRBV30
CAWDPSGGAGNEQFF
TGTGCCTGGGACCCTAGCGGGGGGGCTGGGAATGAGCAGTTCTTC
>few|15|TRBJ1-6|.|TRBV13
CASSLGRGPNSPLHF
TGTGCCAGCAGCTTAGGAAGGGGCCCGAATTCACCCCTCCACTTT
>.|15|TRBJ2-3|.|TRBV27
CASSLGTRYGDTQYF
TGTGCCAGCAGTTTGGGGACTCGCTACGGAGATACGCAGTATTTT
>.|14|TRBJ1-1|TRBD1|TRBV2
CASSTGQPNTEAFF
TGTGCCAGCAGCACGGGACAGCCGAACACTGAAGCTTTCTTT
>.|14|TRBJ1-1|.|TRBV7-9
CASSLQGWSGEAFF
TGTGCCAGCAGCCTACAGGGATGGTCTGGGGAGGCTTTCTTT
>.|17|TRBJ2-3|TRBD2|TRBV7-9
CASSLADGLAGSDTQYF
TGTGCCAGCAGCTTAGCTGACGGACTAGCGGGGTCAGATACGCAGTATTTT
>.|15|TRBJ1-2|TRBD1|TRBV11-3
CASSLQDRVDYGYTF
TGTGCCAGCAGCTTACAGGACAGGGTGGACTATGGCTACACCTTC
>.|15|TRBJ2-7|.|TRBV11-2
CASSLGLAASYEQYF
TGTGCCAGCAGCTTAGGGCTAGCAGCCTCCTACGAGCAGTACTTC
>.|14|TRBJ1-5|.|TRBV2
CASSNLQGNQPQHF
TGTGCCAGCAGTAACCTACAGGGCAATCAGCCCCAGCATTTT
>.|13|TRBJ1-5|TRBD1|TRBV6-1
CASSEGTVQPQHF
TGTGCCAGCAGTGAGGGGACAGTTCAGCCCCAGCATTTT
>.|14|TRBJ2-1|.|TRBV7-8
CASSSIGTYNEQFF
TGTGCCAGCAGCTCCATAGGGACCTACAATGAGCAGTTCTTC
>once|14|TRBJ2-7|.|TRBV7-2
CASSPLPGNYEQYF
TGTGCCAGCAGCCCCCTCCCAGGTAACTACGAGCAGTACTTC
>.|16|TRBJ2-1|TRBD2|TRBV11-1
CASSPSSGRWSNEQFF
TGTGCCAGCAGCCCTTCTAGCGGGAGGTGGTCCAATGAGCAGTTCTTC
>.|13|TRBJ1-5|.|TRBV19
CASSTQGGQPQHF
TGTGCCAGTAGCACACAGGGTGGGCAGCCCCAGCATTTT
>.|14|TRBJ2-1|.|TRBV5-1
CASSLGISRDEQFF
TGCGCCAGCAGCTTGGGAATCTCCCGAGATGAGCAGTTCTTC
>.|16|TRBJ1-1|.|TRBV4-2
CASSQATTGTNTEAFF
TGTGCCAGCAGCCAAGCTACCACAGGGACGAACACTGAAGCTTTCTTT